This T cell receptor beta chain was sequenced for a study of cytomegalovirus exposure and HLA in healthy donors (TCRdb year 2017). About the study as a whole: An earlier analysis of roughly 500 of the donors reported roughly 300 Gb of sequence data and approximately 120 million unique TCR beta sequences obtained from approximately 180 million T cells. All discovery cohort repertoires had been generated on a single sequencing platform. The study used immunosequencing to profile the T cell repertoires of several hundred subjects and linked those repertoires to cytomegalovirus serostatus. Along with the approximately 700-subject first cohort, a separate validation cohort of 120 different subjects was used. The study was designed to test whether signatures of past pathogen exposure could be identified by cataloging public T cell receptors. Of the 300 to 500 genotyped donors, less than 85% were placed in the genetic ancestry cluster associated with self-reported Caucasian donors. A later analysis re-analyzed previously published TCR beta repertoires from about 730 donors and added high-resolution HLA genotyping to study TCR occurrence patterns. HLA typing included class I and class II loci at four-digit resolution. The study combined high-throughput TCR immunosequencing, statistical association of individual TCRs with disease status, and machine learning to predict cytomegalovirus infection status. An earlier analysis of 587 of the donors used high-throughput TCR beta sequencing to judge whether each TCR beta V gene segment behaved as functional or pseudogenic. Among almost 400 genotyped donors of the cohort, an average of 235,054 unique TCR beta nucleotide sequences were sequenced per donor, around 18% of them non-productive. Genome-wide SNP genotypes for about 65% of the 666 donors were used in a later genetic analysis, which treated that subset as a discovery cohort. The later analysis used no new phenotypic data to find candidate immune exposures, relying instead on TCR beta sequences and their occurrence across donors. About five DR-DQ haplotypes were treated as single units for association and clustering because of strong linkage in the cohort. Alongside the repertoire data, information on donor age, sex, ethnicity and CMV serostatus was compiled. Typing coverage differed by locus: A, B, C, DRB1 and DQB1 were typed in roughly 629-630 donors, DQA1 in 500 to 550, DPA1 in around 600, and DPB1 in 472. Around 330 gigabases of sequencing data and approximately 91 million unique TCR sequences made up an early release that covered several hundred HLA-typed donors.

Concerning this clone itself: The antigen it recognizes is unknown.

Paper-wide results and their limitations: Correlated functional status among segregating V segments might be attributable to linkage disequilibrium, but an unknown experimental factor could not be ruled out. Immune exposure information for the cohort was limited to CMV serostatus. In an earlier analysis of more than 450 of the donors, most TCR beta V segments were observed in productive rearrangements about 87% or about 30% of the time, broadly matching IMGT annotations. Because counts were too low, about 18 rarely observed V segments, including chromosome 9 orphons, were excluded from the earlier analysis of several hundred of the donors. Strong co-occurrence of HLA alleles, especially DR and DQ, made assigning TCR associations to individual alleles difficult. In a later analysis, HLA-associated TCR beta chains showed more clonal expansion and lower generation probabilities than non-associated chains that were equally common. Most TCR sequences were observed very rarely across donors, whereas some public TCRs were present in many individuals. A further reported finding was that TCR beta sequences accurately predicted the HLA-A and HLA-B alleles for most subjects in the first cohort. Most CMV-associated TCR beta chains appeared to be HLA-restricted in a later analysis, and the HLA associations seemed to be driven largely by CMV exposure. In a later analysis, the rate of TCR association differed among HLA loci, with DRB1 alleles having the most associated TCRs and HLA-C alleles having the fewest. In a later genetic analysis, fewer N-insertions in productive TCRs were reported among donors in an Asian-associated ancestry cluster than the approximately 630-donor mean. A later analysis associated 15,000 to 20,000 TCR beta sequences with specific HLA alleles at a false discovery rate of 0.05. In both the original and validation cohorts, the classifier was reported to diagnose cytomegalovirus status with high specificity and sensitivity. A group of highly shared sequence variants was considered likely to be a technical artifact of the sequencing pipeline. In a later analysis, several top co-occurrence clusters were reported to appear linked to parvovirus B19, influenza, CMV and Epstein-Barr virus. A few of the identified cytomegalovirus-associated TCR beta chains were confirmed in vitro to be specific for cytomegalovirus antigens. The study gave a list of some 150 TCR beta chains associated with cytomegalovirus. Roughly uniform sequencing depth across donors was assumed in presence/absence analyses, although this assumption may not hold. Only TCR beta chains were sequenced in this cohort, and the absence of alpha or paired-chain data limited detectable features. Because some donors lacked HLA typing at each locus, the association tests relied only on the typed subset. V-gene and J-gene trimming of TCR beta chains was associated with a missense DCLRE1C variant in a later genetic analysis, and the association was replicated in an independent cohort. It was suggested by the authors that the approach could potentially be generalized to other disease states and immunological phenotypes.

Library creation used the immunoSEQ multiplex PCR assay. A mixture of 60 forward primers for TCR Vbeta segments and 13 reverse primers for TCR Jbeta segments was used in the multiplex PCR. The CDR3 region of rearranged TCR beta genes was amplified from genomic DNA with a multiplex PCR assay. Amplified TCR beta libraries were sequenced as 87-base-pair reads on the Illumina HiSeq System. In the original analysis: In a later analysis, some 80 million unique TCR beta chains were counted across the 500 to 850 repertoires, and approximately 9.9 million of these chains were shared by at least two donors. Raw reads were error-corrected and collapsed into unique sequences with a nearest-neighbor algorithm that merged closely related sequences to remove PCR and sequencing errors. Alignment of CDR3 sequences to IMGT reference sequences was used to assign V, D and J gene segments. For a sequence to be retained, at least a six-nucleotide match to both a V gene segment and a J gene segment was required. A rearrangement was called productive if the CDR3 had no stop codons and remained in frame with V and J, and every other rearrangement was called non-productive. CDR3 was defined according to IMGT convention as the region running from the second conserved V-encoded cysteine to the conserved J-encoded phenylalanine. In an earlier analysis of just under 600 of the donors, sequences lacking an unambiguous match to a single V gene segment were excluded. An earlier analysis of several hundred of the donors called V segments functional above 56.7% productive rearrangements and segregating when the between-donor standard deviation exceeded 5%. A statistical classification framework was developed to diagnose cytomegalovirus status using the catalog of TCR beta chain sequences. In a later analysis, TCR nucleotide sequences were compared against IMGT/GENE-DB human TR gene sequences so that V and J genes could be assigned. In a later analysis, CDR3 sequences and most-parsimonious VDJ recombination scenarios were assigned using the TCRdist pipeline. In a later analysis, each TCR beta chain was defined by its CDR3 amino acid sequence together with its V-gene family, and reads without a unique V-gene family were excluded. To address suspected cross-contamination and a sequencing artifact, a later analysis removed 592 highly shared, low-generation-probability nucleotide sequences. A later analysis calculated a clonal expansion index for each public chain from normalized within-repertoire ranks of inferred template counts. A later analysis computed generation probabilities with a VDJ recombination model fitted to out-of-frame rearrangements, and checked the results against IGoR. Hypergeometric tests were used in a later analysis to score TCR-TCR, TCR-HLA and TCR-CMV co-occurrence, with a repertoire-size bias correction applied to the TCR pairs. A later analysis estimated false discovery rates by permuting HLA or CMV assignments 20 times. A later analysis grouped co-occurring TCRs with DBSCAN, adding TCRdist sequence similarity when clustering within HLA-allele-positive subsets. Repertoires with fewer than 30,000 or more than 120,000 public chains were left out of co-occurrence clustering, as were a handful of repertoires with anomalous nucleotide sharing. TCRdb took over this immuneACCESS table, retaining in-frame rearrangements with V and J assigned. Such tables are incomplete; in checked studies, under half of the missing clones stem from an unresolved V gene, and the remainder is unexplained. Clone size and the V and J calls come from that table; the DNA yielded D and trimming. The sample table on file contains tens of thousands of clones. 6% to 6.5% of the sample lies in the top ten.

In total, fewer than 750 healthy bone marrow donors made up the cohort. All cohort members were sampled while nominally healthy, although unrecorded immune exposures were likely present. The donor was CMV seronegative and was included in the group of several hundred seronegative cohort members. Every donor gave a peripheral blood sample, and the peripheral blood mononuclear cells from that sample were used for TCR beta sequencing. Genomic DNA extraction from the blood cell samples was performed with the Qiagen DNeasy Blood Extraction Kit. The receptor was isolated from a man aged 25-45 years in good health and CMV-seronegative. Sample: PBMCs.

The CDR3: CASSRKTDGYTF. The DNA sequence is TGTGCCAGCAGCAGAAAGACAGATGGCTACACCTTC. This sequence uses TRBV7-9 and TRBJ1-2; perhaps TRBD1 is the D gene, with 5 bases matching. Counted from cysteine to phenylalanine, this CDR3 has 12 amino acids. This entry keeps only the CDR3 DNA: 36 bases, framed from base 1. CDR1 and CDR2, looked up from the germline V gene (reference sequence), are SEHNR and FQNEAQ. V is clipped by 5 bases and J by 6 bases, and the sequence between their germline boundaries is 10 bases long.